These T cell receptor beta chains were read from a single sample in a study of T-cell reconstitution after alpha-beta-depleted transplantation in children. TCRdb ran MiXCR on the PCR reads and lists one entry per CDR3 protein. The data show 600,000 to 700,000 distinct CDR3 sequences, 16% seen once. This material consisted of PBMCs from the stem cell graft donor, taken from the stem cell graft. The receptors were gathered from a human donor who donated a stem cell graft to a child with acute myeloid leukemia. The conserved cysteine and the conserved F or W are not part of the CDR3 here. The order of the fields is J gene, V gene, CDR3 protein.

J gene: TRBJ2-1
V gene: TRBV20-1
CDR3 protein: SASPPIGIDEQF

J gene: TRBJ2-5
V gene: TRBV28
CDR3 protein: ASSSGILDRMETQY

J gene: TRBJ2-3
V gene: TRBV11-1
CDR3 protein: AIRTGRHYGPTDTQY

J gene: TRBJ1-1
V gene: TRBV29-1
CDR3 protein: SFQTGEGTEAF

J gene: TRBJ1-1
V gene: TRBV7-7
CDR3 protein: ASSPWGQGETEAF

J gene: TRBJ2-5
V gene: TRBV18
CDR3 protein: ASSLREQFETQY

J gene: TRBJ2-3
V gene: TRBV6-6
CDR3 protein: ASSLRIGTQY

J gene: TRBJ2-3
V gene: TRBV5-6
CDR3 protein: ASSGTSGQEDTQY

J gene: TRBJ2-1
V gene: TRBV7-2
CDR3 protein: ASSSWDRPDNEQF

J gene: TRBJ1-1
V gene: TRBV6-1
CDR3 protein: ASSEPGGVEAF

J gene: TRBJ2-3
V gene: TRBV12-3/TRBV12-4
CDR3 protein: ASSFVRLPRDTQY

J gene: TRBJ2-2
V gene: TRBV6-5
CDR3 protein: ASSFGLAGGNTGELF

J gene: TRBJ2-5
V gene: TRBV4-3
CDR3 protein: ASSQGTHPKETQY

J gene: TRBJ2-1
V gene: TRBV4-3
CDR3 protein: ASSQVAVSYNEQF

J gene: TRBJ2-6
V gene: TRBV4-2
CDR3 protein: ASSEGAGLGANVLT

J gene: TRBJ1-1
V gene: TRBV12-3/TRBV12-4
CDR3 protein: ASSLVARTGPTEAF

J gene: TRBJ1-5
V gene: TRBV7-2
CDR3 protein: ASSLESGVNQPQH

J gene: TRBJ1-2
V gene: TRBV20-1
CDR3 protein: SVLRDTGDYGYT